This T cell receptor (beta chain) was recovered during a study of blood T cells in healthy people across ages. CDR1 is MGHRA, CDR2 YSYEKL, per germline. Trimming shortened V by 0 bases and J by 10 bases, and 7 bases separated the two germline ends. The CDR3 has 12 amino acids. Primed by a sample-barcoded 5' primer and a J-beta primer mix, a second PCR proceeded for about 6 to 12 cycles. TCRdb redid the calling of the 5' RACE reads with MiXCR, one entry per CDR3 protein. The top ten hold roughly 8% of the sample, which has 1.5 million to 2 million distinct CDR3 sequences, 28% seen once. The sequencing sample was made of blood. This receptor was taken from a woman aged 30 to 39 in good health. The chain carries TRBV4-1 and TRBJ2-1, with D unclear. The CDR3 sequence is CASSQDLLEQFF. The CDR3 DNA reads TGCGCCAGCAGCCAAGATCTTCTCGAGCAGTTCTTC.